These 31 T cell receptor beta chains came from one sample sequenced in a study of control samples from healthy donors and cancer patients. Sequencing used immunoSEQ multiplex PCR; TCRdb keeps in-frame clones, though not all of them. Of roughly 450,000 clones in the sample, approximately 92% are singletons; the top ten hold 5% to 8%. Sequenced material: PBMCs. The receptors shown here come from a man aged 35 to 55 with head and neck cancer.

V and J are TRBV28 and TRBJ2-7, with 10 bases lining up with TRBD2. Germline lookup yields CDR1 MDHEN and CDR2 SYDVKM. The CDR3 loop spans 15 amino acids. The V segment lost 5 bases and the J segment 3 bases; nucleotides outside the gene matches: 7. CDR3 DNA: TGTGCCAGCAGTCCAGCGGGAGGGGTTAGCTACGAGCAGTACTTC. Translation: CASSPAGGVSYEQYF. Together with reference TRBV28 and TRBJ2-7, the CDR3 gives the full variable domain: DVKVTQSSRYLVKRTGEKVFLECVQDMDHENMFWYRQDPGLGLRLIYFSYDVKMKEKGDIPEGYSVSREKKERFSLILESASTNQTSMYLCASSPAGGVSYEQYFGPGTRLTVT.

The V call is TRBV11-2, the J call TRBJ1-1; no definite D call. The CDR3 is made up of 12 amino acids. Per the germline V gene, CDR1 is SGHAT and CDR2 is FQNNGV. V lost 5 bases and J 1 base, leaving 5 bases between the germline ends. CDR3 loop: CASSPWNTEAFF. The CDR3 nucleotides read TGTGCCAGCAGCCCGTGGAACACTGAAGCTTTCTTT.

This chain uses TRBV18 with TRBJ1-5, with 7 bases aligning to TRBD1. The V and J ends lost 6 bases and 6 bases, in that order; junction bases with no gene match: 8. CDR1 is KGHSH, CDR2 LQKENI, per germline. The CDR3 spans 14 residues. The CDR3 nucleotides are TGTGCCAGCTCTGCACAGGGGTCCAGTCAGCCCCAGCATTTT. Amino acids: CASSAQGSSQPQHF.

V is TRBV5-1 and J is TRBJ2-2; 8 bases are shared with TRBD1. V dropped 4 bases and J dropped 0; count of bases not matched to a gene: 5. Germline lookup yields CDR1 SGHRS and CDR2 YFSETQ. The CDR3 contains 16 residues. The CDR3 DNA follows: TGCGCCAGCAGCGGTACAGGGGGATCGAACACCGGGGAGCTGTTTTTT. This encodes CASSGTGGSNTGELFF.

This chain connects TRBV6-5 to TRBJ2-7; D is tentatively TRBD1 or TRBD2 (5 bases each). This CDR3 has 14 residues. From germline, CDR1 is MNHEY and CDR2 SVGAGI. The ends were cut back, 0 bases at V and 7 bases at J, with 13 bases in the middle. This CDR3 is CASSYSRGAREQYF. CDR3 bases: TGTGCCAGCAGTTACTCGAGAGGGGCAAGGGAGCAGTACTTC.

The chain is built from TRBV5-1 and TRBJ1-1, with 9 bases identical to TRBD1. Germline trimming cut 0 bases from V and 6 bases from J; bases unmatched to any gene: 9. CDR1 and CDR2 (germline): SGHRS, YFSETQ. There are 16 residues in the CDR3. CDR3 sequence: CASSLEGTGLRAEAFF. CDR3 DNA: TGCGCCAGCAGCTTGGAAGGGACAGGGCTGAGGGCTGAAGCTTTCTTT.

The chain links TRBV6-5 to TRBJ1-4, with D unresolved. This CDR3 has 14 amino acids. The V end lost 6 bases, the J end lost 12 bases, and 20 bases lay between the germline ends. In germline, CDR1 is MNHEY, CDR2 SVGAGI. The CDR3 DNA reads TGTGCCAGCAGCCGCGAATTGACGGCTTTTGAACTGTTTTTT. Its translation is CASSRELTAFELFF.

This chain joins TRBV6-5 and TRBJ1-2, with TRBD1 matching over 9 bases. The CDR3 loop spans 14 amino acids. With V trimmed by 6 bases and J by 4 bases, 6 bases remained unmatched. Germline lookup yields CDR1 MNHEY and CDR2 SVGAGI. CDR3: CASRGQGWTYGYTF. The DNA for the CDR3 is TGTGCCAGCAGAGGACAGGGGTGGACCTATGGCTACACCTTC.

In the case of this clone: Other DNA variants within this sample encode the same CDR3. This sequence joins TRBV3-1 (or the pseudogene TRBV3-2) and TRBJ1-2; D is undetermined. This CDR3 contains 13 residues. With 0 bases removed from V and 4 bases from J, the gap between germline ends came to 6 bases. Germline CDR1 and CDR2: LGHDT and YNNKEL (reference sequence). CDR3 nucleotides: TGTGCCAGCAGCCAAGATCGGGTCTATGGCTACACCTTC. Protein sequence: CASSQDRVYGYTF.

The CDR3 reads CASSSREAGEKLFF. The DNA for the CDR3 is TGTGCCAGCAGCTCCCGGGAGGCCGGGGAAAAACTGTTTTTT. V and J are TRBV11-2 and TRBJ1-4; D gene ambiguous. This CDR3 is 14 amino acids long. Germline V CDR1 and CDR2: SGHAT, FQNNGV. The V gene lost 4 bases and the J gene lost 8 bases, with 14 bases spanning the gap.

The V and J genes are TRBV19 and TRBJ2-7; TRBD1 matches at 9 bases. The CDR3 spans 14 residues. Trimming took 8 bases from V and 4 from J; bases not matched to a gene: 9. Germline V gives CDR1 LNHDA, CDR2 SQIVND (reference sequence). CDR3 sequence reads: CASSYRDRAYEQYF. CDR3 sequence (DNA): TGTGCCAGTTCTTACCGGGACAGGGCGTACGAGCAGTACTTC.

The rearrangement links TRBV21-1 to TRBJ1-1; TRBD1 was called by the table and not checked on the DNA. TRBV21-1 represents a pseudogene. CDR3 length: 18 amino acids. CDR3 in amino acids: CASSLLPATGAWGTEAFF. The CDR3 DNA is TGTGCCAGCAGCCTCCTCCCGGCGACAGGGGCCTGGGGCACTGAAGCTTTCTTT.

Remarks on this clone: Within the sample, other DNA sequences also encode this same CDR3. The genes are TRBV9 and TRBJ2-7; D ambiguous. Per germline, CDR1 SGDLS and CDR2 YYNGEE. This CDR3 contains 13 residues. Trimming took off 0 bases at V and 2 bases at J, with 6 bases between the two ends. The CDR3 spells CASSVGATYEQYF. In DNA, the CDR3 is TGTGCCAGCAGCGTAGGAGCCACCTACGAGCAGTACTTC.

The chain recombines TRBV11-1 with TRBJ1-3; D is ambiguous. V was cut by 5 bases and J by 0 bases, with 14 bases left in between. There are 16 residues in the CDR3. CDR1 and CDR2 from the germline V gene are SGHAT and FQDESV (reference sequence). CDR3 sequence (DNA): TGTGCCAGCAGCAGACGACGGCTGCGCTCTGGAAACACCATATATTTT. Amino acid sequence: CASSRRRLRSGNTIYF.

This sequence joins TRBV7-6 and TRBJ2-5, with D possibly matching TRBD2 (6 bases). CDR3 size: 15 residues. The V gene lost 5 bases and the J gene lost 4 bases, with 17 bases spanning the gap. CDR1 and CDR2 (germline): SGHVS, FNYEAQ. The CDR3 DNA reads as TGTGCCAGCAGCCCTTCCGCGGGGCGGCGAGAGACCCAGTACTTC. Translating gives CASSPSAGRRETQYF.

The chain recombines TRBV30 with TRBJ1-2, with unresolved D. V dropped 4 bases and J dropped 2 bases, with 11 bases sitting between them. This CDR3 contains 13 residues. Per germline, CDR1 GTSNPN and CDR2 SVGIG (reference sequence). DNA for the CDR3: TGTGCCTGGACACGGATAACGAACTATGGCTACACCTTC. Encoded protein: CAWTRITNYGYTF.

The V call is TRBV6-6, the J call TRBJ2-3; possibly TRBD1 for D (6 bases). With 5 bases removed from V and 8 bases from J, the gap between germline ends came to 8 bases. The CDR3 length is 11 residues. Per germline, CDR1 MNHNY and CDR2 SVGAGI (reference sequence). In DNA form, the CDR3 reads TGTGCCAGCAGTCCAGGGGTTACGCAGTATTTT. Encoded protein: CASSPGVTQYF.

The chain couples TRBV27 to TRBJ1-4, with D unresolved. The CDR3 consists of 15 residues. V dropped 9 bases and J dropped 1 base, with 15 bases sitting between them. The germline V gene has CDR1 MNHEY and CDR2 SMNVEV (reference sequence). The DNA of the CDR3 is TGTGCCAGTCGGCTTCGGGGTCTAACTAATGAAAAACTGTTTTTT. This codes for CASRLRGLTNEKLFF.

This clone showed up just once. The chain couples TRBV7-3 to TRBJ1-6; D not certain. The V and J ends lost 5 bases and 7 bases respectively, with 15 bases between them. Germline CDR1 SGHTA, CDR2 FQGTGA. The CDR3 contains 15 residues. Here the CDR3 DNA reads TGTGCCAGCAGCCCCGAACGGAGATGGAATTCACCCCTCCACTTT. It codes for CASSPERRWNSPLHF.

This clone showed up just a few times. V usage is TRBV18 and J usage is TRBJ1-1, with TRBD1 matching 9 bases. Germline values: CDR1 KGHSH, CDR2 LQKENI. The V and J ends lost 4 bases and 2 bases, in that order; junction bases with no gene match: 11. The length of the CDR3 is 17 residues. The CDR3 spells CASSLWTGEFRNTEAFF. DNA of the CDR3: TGTGCCAGCTCACTCTGGACAGGGGAATTTCGTAACACTGAAGCTTTCTTT.

V and J are TRBV19 and TRBJ2-5; perhaps TRBD2 as D (7 bases). V was cut by 2 bases and J by 9 bases, with 16 bases left in between. Germline V CDR1 and CDR2: LNHDA, SQIVND (reference sequence). The CDR3 contains 14 residues. DNA for the CDR3: TGTGCCAGTAGTATACTCGACCCGGGGGGCGCCCAGTACTTC. This translates into CASSILDPGGAQYF.

To note about this clone: At the DNA level, this CDR3 is encoded by other sequences in the same sample as well. The V gene is TRBV3-1 (or the pseudogene TRBV3-2), the J gene TRBJ2-3, with TRBD2 matching 7 bases. The CDR3 has 13 amino acids. Germline CDR1 and CDR2: LGHDT and YNNKEL (reference sequence). After removal of 1 base from V and 5 bases from J, the junction contained 0 bases not matched to a gene. CDR3 bases: TGTGCCAGCAGCCAAGGGGGGGGAGATACGCAGTATTTT. Protein product: CASSQGGGDTQYF.

The count of this clone is one. The chain recombines TRBV7-9 with TRBJ1-6; D is ambiguous. The CDR3 runs to 12 residues. Trimming left V 0 bases short and J 11 bases short, with 5 bases between. The germline CDR1 and CDR2 sequences are SEHNR and FQNEAQ (reference sequence). CDR3 sequence reads: CASSLAGTPLHF. The CDR3 nucleotides are TGTGCCAGCAGCTTAGCGGGAACACCCCTCCACTTT.

The rearrangement uses TRBV29-1 and TRBJ1-1, with D unclear. The germline V gene has CDR1 SQVTM and CDR2 ANQGSEA. The ends were cut back, 3 bases at V and 3 bases at J, with 8 bases in the middle. CDR3 size: 12 residues. In DNA form, the CDR3 reads TGCAGCGTTGACCCCGGGGACACTGAAGCTTTCTTT. As protein: CSVDPGDTEAFF.

This chain uses TRBV19 with TRBJ2-7; perhaps TRBD1 as D (6 bases). The germline V gene has CDR1 LNHDA and CDR2 SQIVND (reference sequence). Deletions cut 5 bases from V and 0 bases from J, with 14 bases between. This CDR3 comprises 15 residues. Written as DNA, the CDR3 is TGTGCCAGTAGTCGAGCCAGGGACAACTCCTACGAGCAGTACTTC. This translates into CASSRARDNSYEQYF.

The V and J genes are TRBV4-3 and TRBJ1-5, with 11 nucleotides matching TRBD1. Unmatched junction bases numbered 11, after V lost 1 base and J lost 0 bases. CDR1 is LGHNA and CDR2 is YSLEER in the germline V gene. The CDR3 is made up of 20 amino acids. This CDR3 reads CASSQGFRDRGISSNQPQHF. The CDR3 DNA sequence: TGCGCCAGCAGCCAAGGTTTTAGGGACAGGGGGATTAGTAGCAATCAGCCCCAGCATTTT.

The chain combines TRBV5-5 with TRBJ2-3, with 11 nucleotides matching TRBD1. Looked up from germline, CDR1 is SGHKS and CDR2 is YYEKEE (reference sequence). V shed 8 bases and J 8 bases; nucleotides not matched to a gene: 10. The length of the CDR3 is 14 residues. CDR3 sequence: CARWVGQGAGTQYF. CDR3 bases: TGTGCCAGGTGGGTCGGACAGGGGGCCGGTACGCAGTATTTT.

This clone has just one count. The chain is built from TRBV28 and TRBJ2-1; the D gene is possibly TRBD1 (6 bases). V lost 4 bases and J lost 5, with 12 bases in between. This CDR3 comprises 14 residues. Germline V CDR1 and CDR2: MDHEN, SYDVKM. CDR3 nucleotide sequence: TGTGCCAGCAGTTCCCGACAGGTAAACAATGAGCAGTTCTTC. Its translation: CASSSRQVNNEQFF.

The chain joins TRBV5-1 to TRBJ2-5; the match to TRBD2 covers 14 bases. The CDR3 is 18 residues long. The J segment lost 5 bases and the V segment lost 3 bases, leaving 12 bases of the junction unmatched. Germline assignment: CDR1 SGHRS and CDR2 YFSETQ. The CDR3 region is CASSYGTSGRGAVETQYF. The CDR3 DNA sequence: TGCGCCAGCAGCTACGGGACTAGCGGGAGAGGTGCCGTGGAGACCCAGTACTTC.

The CDR3 region is CASSISQGLAKNIQYF. CDR3 DNA: TGTGCCAGTAGTATTAGTCAGGGGTTAGCCAAAAACATTCAGTACTTC. The rearrangement joins TRBV19 to TRBJ2-4; perhaps TRBD1 as D (6 bases). The CDR3 has 16 residues. Germline lookup yields CDR1 LNHDA and CDR2 SQIVND (reference sequence). The V end lost 3 bases, the J end lost 0 bases, and 12 bases lay between the germline ends.

The chain uses TRBV4-1 and TRBJ1-1, with a weak D call TRBD1 (6 bases). The germline CDR1 and CDR2 sequences are MGHRA and YSYEKL. This CDR3 spans 15 amino acids. The germline V and J ends were trimmed by 4 bases and 1 base, with 13 bases remaining between them. The CDR3 here is CASSLPGHENTEAFF. DNA for the CDR3: TGCGCCAGCAGCCTTCCGGGACACGAGAACACTGAAGCTTTCTTT.